The rows below give T cell receptor beta chains drawn from one sample of a study of T cells after posttransplantation cyclophosphamide. Measured with immunoSEQ multiplex PCR; TCRdb has only the in-frame clones, and not every one. The data show around 50,000 clones, with 92% seen just once and 3% to 3.5% held by the top ten. The source material was PBMCs. The receptors here all came from a woman between 50 and 59 years old in good health and a related stem cell transplant donor. Both conserved end residues are part of each CDR3. A D gene is named only where the DNA matches it firmly. A row's size may be missing; if present it is once, few, many or a size class.

V	size	J	D	CDR3	DNA
TRBV4-2	.	TRBJ2-5	TRBD2	CASSQVGAGGKTQYF	TGTGCCAGCAGCCAAGTGGGAGCGGGGGGAAAGACCCAGTACTTC
TRBV4-1	.	TRBJ2-6	.	CASSQLQDSGANVLTF	TGCGCCAGCAGCCAATTACAGGACTCTGGGGCCAACGTCCTGACTTTC
TRBV6-5	.	TRBJ1-1	.	CASSYSKAVNTEAFF	TGTGCCAGCAGTTACTCGAAAGCGGTGAACACTGAAGCTTTCTTT
TRBV9	once	TRBJ2-3	.	CASSVKSETSTDTQYF	TGTGCCAGCAGCGTGAAGTCTGAGACTAGCACAGATACGCAGTATTTT
TRBV28	.	TRBJ2-7	.	CASSFTRAGAYEQYF	TGTGCCAGCAGTTTCACCCGGGCAGGGGCCTACGAGCAGTACTTC
TRBV6-1	.	TRBJ2-2	TRBD1	CASTTGTANTGELFF	TGTGCCAGCACCACTGGGACAGCGAACACCGGGGAGCTGTTTTTT
TRBV11-2	.	TRBJ1-1	.	CASSLAGRTEAFF	TGTGCCAGCAGCTTAGCAGGGCGCACTGAAGCTTTCTTT
TRBV5-4	once	TRBJ2-3	.	CASSSTTSTDTQYF	TGTGCCAGCAGCTCCACGACTAGCACAGATACGCAGTATTTT
TRBV7-2	.	TRBJ2-7	TRBD2	CASSLAVGGFREQYF	TGTGCCAGCAGCTTAGCAGTCGGGGGGTTCCGCGAGCAGTACTTC
TRBV29-1	few	TRBJ1-1	.	CSAGTQNTEAFF	TGCAGCGCCGGGACACAGAACACTGAAGCTTTCTTT
TRBV9	.	TRBJ2-5	.	CASSPGQGKETQYF	TGTGCCAGCAGCCCTGGCCAGGGTAAGGAGACCCAGTACTTC
TRBV5-1	.	TRBJ2-7	TRBD1	CASSQSLGTGAYEQYF	TGCGCCAGCAGCCAATCATTGGGGACAGGGGCCTACGAGCAGTACTTC
TRBV5-8	.	TRBJ1-1	TRBD1	CASSWLRRTGGRYTEAFF	TGTGCCAGCAGCTGGTTACGCCGGACAGGGGGACGGTACACTGAAGCTTTCTTT
TRBV19	.	TRBJ2-1	TRBD1	CASNSGGGFSYNEQFF	TGTGCCAGTAATTCAGGGGGCGGATTCTCCTACAATGAGCAGTTCTTC
TRBV9	once	TRBJ1-5	TRBD1	CASINSGRQGARYSNQPQHF	TGTGCCAGCATCAACTCCGGTAGACAGGGTGCCCGCTATAGCAATCAGCCCCAGCATTTT
TRBV11-3	.	TRBJ2-2	.	CASSLDGIAGELFF	TGTGCCAGCAGCTTAGACGGGATTGCCGGGGAGCTGTTTTTT
TRBV28	.	TRBJ1-4	TRBD1	CASSLAGGNEKLFF	TGTGCCAGCAGTTTAGCAGGGGGTAATGAAAAACTGTTTTTT
TRBV4-1	few	TRBJ2-7	TRBD2	CASSQDGLAGVIYEQYF	TGCGCCAGCAGCCAAGATGGACTAGCGGGAGTAATCTACGAGCAGTACTTC
TRBV12-2	.	TRBJ2-1	.	CASRSGGAGGTTNEQFF	TGTGCAAGTCGCTCAGGGGGAGCGGGAGGGACAACAAATGAGCAGTTCTTC
TRBV29-1	.	TRBJ1-1	.	CSVIRALNEAFF	TGCAGCGTCATAAGAGCCCTCAATGAAGCTTTCTTT
TRBV18	.	TRBJ1-1	.	CASSPLDRLGGVTEAFF	TGTGCCAGCTCACCCCTAGATCGGCTGGGGGGGGTCACTGAAGCTTTCTTT
TRBV7-9	.	TRBJ2-1	TRBD2	CASSLGVSSGSLLNEQFF	TGTGCCAGCAGCTTAGGGGTGTCTAGCGGGAGCCTCTTGAATGAGCAGTTCTTC
TRBV15	.	TRBJ1-2	TRBD1	CATSRDYPGQTILGGYTF	TGTGCCACCAGCAGAGACTATCCGGGACAGACCATTTTGGGCGGCTACACCTTC
TRBV18	.	TRBJ1-2	.	CASSPPGNYGYTF	TGTGCCAGCTCACCCCCCGGGAACTATGGCTACACCTTC
TRBV10-3	.	TRBJ2-7	.	CAISPGQSYEQYF	TGTGCCATCAGTCCCGGACAGTCCTACGAGCAGTACTTC